Listed below are T cell receptor beta chains from one sample, sequenced in a study of identical twins. TCRdb independently ran MiXCR on the 5' RACE reads; one entry per CDR3 protein. This table has 550,000 to 700,000 distinct CDR3 sequences, roughly 9.5% appearing once. The same data also contributed to another study, on yellow fever vaccine responses in identical twins.

The material sequenced was PBMCs. All receptors derive from a woman under 30 in good health. Both conserved end residues are part of each CDR3. D genes are given only for firm matches. For some rows the clone size is stated as once, few or many, or as a class when expanded; others skip it.

j_gene: TRBJ1-2
d_gene: .
v_gene: TRBV6-6
abundance: many
CDR3aa: CASTNQVRYGYTF

j_gene: TRBJ1-5
d_gene: TRBD1
v_gene: TRBV6-1
abundance: few
CDR3aa: CASSEHAPDRGNRISPQHF

j_gene: TRBJ2-3
d_gene: .
v_gene: TRBV6-5
abundance: .
CDR3aa: CASSYSMFDNTDTQYF

j_gene: TRBJ1-3
d_gene: .
v_gene: TRBV6-5
abundance: .
CDR3aa: CASSYSATRRAGNTIYF

j_gene: TRBJ2-7
d_gene: .
v_gene: TRBV4-3
abundance: .
CDR3aa: CASSPEFSGEQYF

j_gene: TRBJ1-1
d_gene: TRBD1
v_gene: TRBV20-1
abundance: many
CDR3aa: CSASPARGRGTEAFF

j_gene: TRBJ2-1
d_gene: TRBD2
v_gene: TRBV30
abundance: .
CDR3aa: CAWGWTRSVNEQFF

j_gene: TRBJ2-1
d_gene: .
v_gene: TRBV15
abundance: few
CDR3aa: CATSEGSSFYNEQFF

j_gene: TRBJ2-7
d_gene: .
v_gene: TRBV20-1
abundance: few
CDR3aa: CSASNRAISYEQYF

j_gene: TRBJ2-1
d_gene: TRBD2
v_gene: TRBV4-2
abundance: few
CDR3aa: CASSTSGSGDEQFF

j_gene: TRBJ2-1
d_gene: .
v_gene: TRBV6-1
abundance: many
CDR3aa: CATMEGGLGHEQFF

j_gene: TRBJ2-7
d_gene: .
v_gene: TRBV29-1
abundance: .
CDR3aa: CSVKGDAYEQYF

j_gene: TRBJ2-1
d_gene: .
v_gene: TRBV6-1
abundance: many
CDR3aa: CASSEGLGPTYEQFF

j_gene: TRBJ2-7
d_gene: .
v_gene: TRBV15
abundance: few
CDR3aa: CATGKAGAEQYF

j_gene: TRBJ2-2
d_gene: TRBD2
v_gene: TRBV10-3
abundance: many
CDR3aa: CAISGLAGGRGTGELFF

j_gene: TRBJ2-1
d_gene: .
v_gene: TRBV20-1
abundance: few
CDR3aa: CSVPGYYNEQFF

j_gene: TRBJ2-7
d_gene: TRBD1
v_gene: TRBV19
abundance: .
CDR3aa: CASGQGDYEQYF

j_gene: TRBJ2-7
d_gene: .
v_gene: TRBV6-1
abundance: .
CDR3aa: CASSEIGGTYEQYF

j_gene: TRBJ1-2
d_gene: TRBD1
v_gene: TRBV9
abundance: few
CDR3aa: CASSASLGQGEDGYTF

j_gene: TRBJ2-5
d_gene: TRBD1
v_gene: TRBV15
abundance: few
CDR3aa: CATSRPWDRVRQETQYF

j_gene: TRBJ2-2
d_gene: .
v_gene: TRBV6-5
abundance: .
CDR3aa: CASSYGSSLTGELFF

j_gene: TRBJ2-7
d_gene: TRBD2
v_gene: TRBV12-3/TRBV12-4
abundance: many
CDR3aa: CASSLSSGMYEQYF

j_gene: TRBJ2-7
d_gene: TRBD1
v_gene: TRBV11-2
abundance: .
CDR3aa: CASRDRDRPYEQYF

j_gene: TRBJ1-5
d_gene: .
v_gene: TRBV20-1
abundance: few
CDR3aa: CSARDQGPQPQHF

j_gene: TRBJ2-7
d_gene: .
v_gene: TRBV30
abundance: .
CDR3aa: CAWNVGGSPYEQYF

j_gene: TRBJ1-5
d_gene: TRBD1
v_gene: TRBV12-3/TRBV12-4
abundance: .
CDR3aa: CASRKQGVDQPQHF

j_gene: TRBJ2-6
d_gene: TRBD1
v_gene: TRBV3-1
abundance: few
CDR3aa: CASCQWDRGSSGANVLTF

j_gene: TRBJ2-3
d_gene: TRBD2
v_gene: TRBV6-2/TRBV6-3
abundance: few
CDR3aa: CASSYSVLAGDLRTSTDTQYF

j_gene: TRBJ2-3
d_gene: .
v_gene: TRBV7-9
abundance: many
CDR3aa: CASSLAEPGTDTQYF

j_gene: TRBJ2-1
d_gene: TRBD2
v_gene: TRBV27
abundance: few
CDR3aa: CASSPSGLAAYNEQFF

j_gene: TRBJ1-4
d_gene: .
v_gene: TRBV28
abundance: .
CDR3aa: CASSLLSTGGEKLFF

j_gene: TRBJ2-7
d_gene: TRBD1
v_gene: TRBV5-1
abundance: many
CDR3aa: CASSSTTGMPYEQYF

j_gene: TRBJ2-4
d_gene: .
v_gene: TRBV30
abundance: many
CDR3aa: CAWSSRDIQYF

j_gene: TRBJ2-2
d_gene: .
v_gene: TRBV15
abundance: many
CDR3aa: CATSRGAGPTGELFF

j_gene: TRBJ2-5
d_gene: .
v_gene: TRBV7-9
abundance: many
CDR3aa: CASSPAQETQYF

j_gene: TRBJ2-1
d_gene: .
v_gene: TRBV6-2/TRBV6-3
abundance: few
CDR3aa: CASSHPMEQFF

j_gene: TRBJ2-7
d_gene: .
v_gene: TRBV27
abundance: few
CDR3aa: CASSSGSITGFYEQYF

j_gene: TRBJ2-2
d_gene: .
v_gene: TRBV28
abundance: many
CDR3aa: CASRVVFRADGELFF

j_gene: TRBJ2-5
d_gene: TRBD2
v_gene: TRBV7-2
abundance: .
CDR3aa: CASSPRTSVTGETQYF

j_gene: TRBJ1-1
d_gene: .
v_gene: TRBV5-6
abundance: many
CDR3aa: CASSSDKVGAFF

j_gene: TRBJ1-4
d_gene: .
v_gene: TRBV5-1
abundance: many
CDR3aa: CASSPRGDNEKLFF

j_gene: TRBJ2-5
d_gene: .
v_gene: TRBV15
abundance: .
CDR3aa: CATSSALRETQYF

j_gene: TRBJ2-7
d_gene: .
v_gene: TRBV4-1
abundance: few
CDR3aa: CASSQEIIREQYF

j_gene: TRBJ2-1
d_gene: .
v_gene: TRBV4-2
abundance: few
CDR3aa: CASSQVALTYNEQFF

j_gene: TRBJ2-1
d_gene: TRBD2
v_gene: TRBV15
abundance: few
CDR3aa: CATSVGLAGHNEQFF

j_gene: TRBJ2-7
d_gene: TRBD1
v_gene: TRBV3-1
abundance: few
CDR3aa: CASSWTGALEQYF